The 25 T cell receptor beta chains reported below all come from one sample, sequenced in a study of blood T cell repertoires in COVID-19. Using immunoSEQ multiplex PCR, the repertoire was profiled, and TCRdb retains in-frame clones only, with some absent. Of 150,000 or so clones listed, about 83% are singletons. What was sequenced was peripheral blood. The receptors come from a human donor in a cohort sampled during active COVID-19.

The V and J genes are TRBV3-1 (or the pseudogene TRBV3-2) and TRBJ2-3, with D uncertain. The CDR3 runs 13 residues. Germline values: CDR1 LGHDT, CDR2 YNNKEL (reference sequence). V was cut by 4 bases and J by 1 base, with 6 bases left in between. The CDR3 nucleotides read TGTGCCAGCAGCCTAACTGGCACAGATACGCAGTATTTT. It specifies CASSLTGTDTQYF.

V gene TRBV19 combines with J gene TRBJ1-5; D perhaps matches TRBD1 (6 bases). Germline loops: CDR1 LNHDA, CDR2 SQIVND (reference sequence). The V end was cut by 6 bases, the J end by 1 base, with 22 bases between. The CDR3 is 18 amino acids. As DNA, the CDR3 is TGTGCCAGTAGCTCTCTGGGGGGCGGGGGGGTGAGCAATCAGCCCCAGCATTTT. Protein sequence: CASSSLGGGGVSNQPQHF.

The V gene is TRBV6-6, the J gene TRBJ1-6; 8 positions match TRBD1. V gave up 4 bases and J gave up 8 bases; unmatched junction bases: 4. Germline V lookup: CDR1 MNHNY, CDR2 SVGAGI (reference sequence). The CDR3 is 14 residues long. Here the CDR3 DNA reads TGTGCCAGCAGTTTACAGGGGGGTGATTCACCCCTCCACTTT. This codes for CASSLQGGDSPLHF.

The chain couples TRBV24-1 to TRBJ1-2; D remains unclear. Trimming took off 4 bases at V and 2 bases at J, with 4 bases between the two ends. The CDR3 spans 12 residues. Germline assignment: CDR1 KGHDR and CDR2 SFDVKD. The CDR3 DNA reads TGTGCCACCAGTGACCGGAACTATGGCTACACCTTC. It translates to CATSDRNYGYTF.

The CDR3 nucleotides read TGTGCCAGCAGCTCCCCGCGGGAGTACAATGAGCAGTTCTTC. Its protein product is CASSSPREYNEQFF. The V and J genes are TRBV5-4 and TRBJ2-1; TRBD2 matches at 7 bases. Per germline, CDR1 SGHNT and CDR2 YYREEE (reference sequence). J lost 4 bases, V lost 3 bases, and 4 bases had no gene match. The CDR3 runs 14 residues. The full variable domain, in which reference TRBV5-4 and TRBJ2-1 provide the parts outside the CDR3, is ETGVTQSPTHLIKTRGQQVTLRCSSQSGHNTVSWYQQALGQGPQFIFQYYREEENGRGNFPPRFSGLQFPNYSSELNVNALELDDSALYLCASSSPREYNEQFFGPGTRLTVL.

V and J are TRBV27 and TRBJ1-1; no clear D gene. The ends were cut back, 6 bases at V and 1 base at J, with 6 bases in the middle. In germline, CDR1 is MNHEY, CDR2 SMNVEV (reference sequence). The CDR3 extends over 12 amino acids. The CDR3 DNA reads TGTGCCAGCAGAAGACAGAACACTGAAGCTTTCTTT. This codes for CASRRQNTEAFF.

The rearrangement links TRBV30 to TRBJ2-3; the D is unclear. Germline V gene data show CDR1 as GTSNPN and CDR2 as SVGIG (reference sequence). The CDR3 is 11 amino acids. V shed 3 bases and J shed 7 bases, with 8 bases lying between them. CDR3 protein: CAWSRAYTQYF. In DNA, the CDR3 is TGTGCCTGGAGCCGTGCGTATACGCAGTATTTT.

The J gene is TRBJ1-1, the V gene TRBV7-9, with 7 bases lining up with TRBD1. The ends lost 5 bases at V and 1 base at J; junction bases unmatched: 4. The germline CDR1 and CDR2 sequences are SEHNR and FQNEAQ (reference sequence). This CDR3 has 14 residues. The DNA for the CDR3 is TGTGCCAGCAGCCGCGGGACAGAGAACACTGAAGCTTTCTTT. Translated: CASSRGTENTEAFF.

This clone was recorded only once. The CDR3 coding sequence is TGTGCCAGCAGCTTGGAGACAGGGGCCTACGAGCAGTACTTC. Residues: CASSLETGAYEQYF. The chain has TRBV5-5 and TRBJ2-7; 8 nucleotides align to TRBD1. V gave up 0 bases and J gave up 2 bases; unmatched junction bases: 1. Looked up from germline, CDR1 is SGHKS and CDR2 is YYEKEE (reference sequence). The length of the CDR3 is 14 residues.

This sequence joins TRBV30 and TRBJ1-1; TRBD1 is a possible D gene (6 bases). The CDR3 is 11 amino acids. V shed 5 bases and J shed 12 bases, with 16 bases lying between them. The V gene's germline CDR1 is GTSNPN and CDR2 SVGIG (reference sequence). The CDR3 region has the DNA TGTGCCTGGGCCCAGGGGAAGTATCCTTTCTTT. The encoded protein is CAWAQGKYPFF.

V usage is TRBV19 and J usage is TRBJ1-6; 8 bases are shared with TRBD1. In germline, CDR1 is LNHDA, CDR2 SQIVND (reference sequence). J was trimmed by 7 bases and V by 8 bases; bases with no gene match: 1. This CDR3 comprises 12 residues. The CDR3: CASRQGNSPLHF. CDR3 DNA sequence: TGTGCCAGTCGACAGGGGAATTCACCCCTCCACTTT.

The chain uses TRBV4-1 and TRBJ1-3; D gene unclear. The length of the CDR3 is 16 residues. Germline CDR1 and CDR2: MGHRA and YSYEKL. Deletions cut 0 bases from V and 0 bases from J, with 9 bases between. The CDR3 nucleotides are TGCGCCAGCAGCCAAGATAGCAACATCTCTGGAAACACCATATATTTT. Translating gives CASSQDSNISGNTIYF.

The chain has TRBV18 and TRBJ1-1, with D uncertain. Germline V gene sequence: CDR1 KGHSH, CDR2 LQKENI. The CDR3 totals 15 residues. Trimming took off 3 bases at V and 1 base at J, with 12 bases between the two ends. CDR3 region: CASSPQPSPNTEAFF. The DNA for the CDR3 is TGTGCCAGCTCACCCCAACCCAGTCCGAACACTGAAGCTTTCTTT. The variable domain in full, completed from reference TRBV18 and TRBJ1-1, reads NAGVMQNPRHLVRRRGQEARLRCSPMKGHSHVYWYRQLPEEGLKFMVYLQKENIIDESGMPKERFSAEFPKEGPSILRIQQVVRGDSAAYFCASSPQPSPNTEAFFGQGTRLTVV.

This clone was detected once. J is TRBJ2-3 and V is TRBV5-1; TRBD2 might be the D (7 bases). Trimming stripped 7 bases from V and 0 bases from J, with 18 bases between. Germline V gene sequence: CDR1 SGHRS, CDR2 YFSETQ. The CDR3 sequence is 16 residues long. As DNA, the CDR3 is TGCGCCAGCTGCTACTGGGGGGGCGGCAGCACAGATACGCAGTATTTT. This gives the protein CASCYWGGGSTDTQYF.

This clone was seen a single time. V and J are TRBV19 and TRBJ2-7, with 12 bases lining up with TRBD2. The CDR3 runs 15 residues. Germline values: CDR1 LNHDA, CDR2 SQIVND (reference sequence). V gave up 3 bases and J gave up 6 bases; unmatched junction bases: 6. The CDR3 reads CASSIRLAGGVEQYF. In DNA, the CDR3 is TGTGCCAGTAGTATCCGCCTAGCGGGAGGGGTCGAGCAGTACTTC.

The chain couples TRBV5-5 to TRBJ1-1; no reliable D call. Germline V lookup: CDR1 SGHKS, CDR2 YYEKEE (reference sequence). Trimming took off 6 bases at V and 7 bases at J, with 10 bases between the two ends. The CDR3 loop spans 11 amino acids. CDR3 in DNA: TGTGCCAGCATTAACTGGAGTGAAGCTTTCTTT. Translation: CASINWSEAFF.

The rearrangement joins TRBV14 to TRBJ1-2, with D maybe TRBD1 (5 bases). The CDR3 is 16 residues long. CDR1 is SGHDN and CDR2 is FVKESK in the germline V gene. Between the trimmed V and J ends, which lost 4 bases and 4 bases, there was a span of 19 bases. CDR3 amino acids: CASSPGRDGRLYGYTF. Here the CDR3 DNA reads TGTGCCAGCAGCCCCGGGCGGGACGGTCGTCTCTATGGCTACACCTTC.

This clone was seen just once. This chain joins TRBV6-4 and TRBJ1-1, with D hard to call. The CDR3 contains 14 residues. Germline V gene lookup returns CDR1 MRHNA and CDR2 SNTAGT. The germline V and J ends were trimmed by 7 bases and 5 bases, with 17 bases remaining between them. This chain's CDR3 is CASNRGFGRTEAFF. The CDR3 nucleotides are TGTGCCAGCAACCGGGGTTTCGGAAGGACTGAAGCTTTCTTT.

By frequency in the sample, this clone is medium-sized. This chain connects TRBV9 to TRBJ2-1; 7 nucleotides line up with TRBD1. The CDR3 has 13 residues. The germline V gene encodes CDR1 SGDLS and CDR2 YYNGEE. J gave up 7 bases and V 7 bases, and 8 bases lay outside the gene matches. The CDR3 region has the DNA TGTGCCAGCGGACCCCCACAGGGGAATGAGCAGTTCTTC. Its translation: CASGPPQGNEQFF. Drawing the rest from reference TRBV9 and TRBJ2-1, the complete variable domain is DSGVTQTPKHLITATGQRVTLRCSPRSGDLSVYWYQQSLDQGLQFLIQYYNGEERAKGNILERFSAQQFPDLHSELNLSSLELGDSALYFCASGPPQGNEQFFGPGTRLTVL.

This clone was seen a few times. CDR3 region: CASSPWTGWGEKLFF. The CDR3 DNA follows: TGTGCCAGCAGTCCTTGGACAGGGTGGGGTGAAAAACTGTTTTTT. The chain combines TRBV27 with TRBJ1-4; 8 bases line up with TRBD1. The CDR3 is 15 amino acids. V lost 5 bases, J lost 7 bases, and 9 bases stayed unmatched. Germline-derived CDR1 and CDR2 are MNHEY and SMNVEV (reference sequence).

The rearrangement links TRBV29-1 to TRBJ1-1; D is possibly TRBD1 (5 bases). The CDR3 has 12 residues. Germline-derived CDR1 and CDR2 are SQVTM and ANQGSEA. V lost 7 bases and J lost 1, with 10 bases in between. The CDR3 DNA follows: TGCAGCGCAGACAGAGAGAACACTGAAGCTTTCTTT. This translates into CSADRENTEAFF.

The V and J genes are TRBV2 and TRBJ2-3; the D gene is possibly TRBD1 (5 bases). From germline, CDR1 is SNHLY and CDR2 FYNNEI. The CDR3 has 12 amino acids. V dropped 7 bases and J dropped 10 bases, with 15 bases sitting between them. This chain's CDR3 is CASKPGLGPQYF. CDR3 DNA: TGTGCCAGCAAACCCGGGTTGGGGCCGCAGTATTTT.

V is TRBV28 and J is TRBJ2-7, with D maybe TRBD2 (6 bases). V dropped 5 bases and J dropped 2 bases, with 16 bases sitting between them. The germline gives CDR1 MDHEN, CDR2 SYDVKM. The CDR3 covers 15 residues. The CDR3 coding sequence is TGTGCCAGCAGTCCCAGACTTCCGGGGGCCTACGAGCAGTACTTC. It specifies CASSPRLPGAYEQYF.

This clone occurred once. The V and J genes are TRBV19 and TRBJ1-4; no reliable D call. Germline V gene data show CDR1 as LNHDA and CDR2 as SQIVND (reference sequence). The V gene lost 3 bases and the J gene lost 2 bases, with 7 bases spanning the gap. This CDR3 contains 14 residues. The CDR3 sequence is CASSMQATNEKLFF. The CDR3 region has the DNA TGTGCCAGTAGTATGCAGGCCACTAATGAAAAACTGTTTTTT.

This clone was found a few times. The chain joins TRBV4-1 to TRBJ2-7; TRBD1 matches at 8 bases. The germline gives CDR1 MGHRA, CDR2 YSYEKL. The J segment lost 3 bases and the V segment lost 3 bases, leaving 7 bases of the junction unmatched. The CDR3 consists of 15 residues. DNA for the CDR3: TGCGCCAGCAGCCAGGACGGGACAGGTTTCTACGAGCAGTACTTC. It is translated as CASSQDGTGFYEQYF.